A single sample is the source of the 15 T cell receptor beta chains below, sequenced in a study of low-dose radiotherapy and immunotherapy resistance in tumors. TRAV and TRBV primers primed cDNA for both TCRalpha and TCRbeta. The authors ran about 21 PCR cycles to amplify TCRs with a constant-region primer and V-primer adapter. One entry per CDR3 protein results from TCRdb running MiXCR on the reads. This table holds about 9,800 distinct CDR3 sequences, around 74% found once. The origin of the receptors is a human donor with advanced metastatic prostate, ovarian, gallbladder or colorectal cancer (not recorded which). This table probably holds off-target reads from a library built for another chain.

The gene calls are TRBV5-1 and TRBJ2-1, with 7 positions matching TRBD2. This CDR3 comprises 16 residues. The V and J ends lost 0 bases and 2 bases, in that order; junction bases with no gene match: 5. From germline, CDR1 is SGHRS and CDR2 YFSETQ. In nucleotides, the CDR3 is TGCGCCAGCAGCTTGGGTAGCGGGCCACCCTACAATGAGCAGTTCTTC. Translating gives CASSLGSGPPYNEQFF. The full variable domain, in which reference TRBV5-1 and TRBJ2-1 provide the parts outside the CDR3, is KAGVTQTPRYLIKTRGQQVTLSCSPISGHRSVSWYQQTPGQGLQFLFEYFSETQRNKGNFPGRFSGRQFSNSRSEMNVSTLELGDSALYLCASSLGSGPPYNEQFFGPGTRLTVL.

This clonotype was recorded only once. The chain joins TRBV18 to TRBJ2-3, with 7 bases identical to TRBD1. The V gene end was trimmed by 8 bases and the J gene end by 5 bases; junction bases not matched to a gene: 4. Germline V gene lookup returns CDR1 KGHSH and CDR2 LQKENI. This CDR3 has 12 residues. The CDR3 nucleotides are TGTGCCAGCGAGGGGGCAGGAGATACGCAGTATTTT. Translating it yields CASEGAGDTQYF.

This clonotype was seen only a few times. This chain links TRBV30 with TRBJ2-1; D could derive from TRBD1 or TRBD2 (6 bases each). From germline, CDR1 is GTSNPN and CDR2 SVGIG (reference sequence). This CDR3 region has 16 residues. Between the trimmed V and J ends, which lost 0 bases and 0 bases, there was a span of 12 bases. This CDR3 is CAWSVRGRSSYNEQFF. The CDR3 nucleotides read TGTGCCTGGAGTGTACGGGGGCGGAGCTCCTACAATGAGCAGTTCTTC.

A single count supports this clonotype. The CDR3 sequence: CSVDWHQETQYF. The CDR3 region has the DNA TGCAGCGTTGATTGGCACCAAGAGACCCAGTACTTC. The V gene is TRBV29-1, the J gene TRBJ2-5, with D hard to call. This CDR3 is 12 amino acids long. V was shortened by 3 bases and J by 0 bases, with 5 bases between the two germline ends. Germline loops: CDR1 SQVTM, CDR2 ANQGSEA.

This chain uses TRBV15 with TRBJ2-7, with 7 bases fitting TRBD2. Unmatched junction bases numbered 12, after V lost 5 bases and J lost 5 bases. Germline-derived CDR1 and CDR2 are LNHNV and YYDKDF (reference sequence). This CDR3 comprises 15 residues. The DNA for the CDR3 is TGTGCCACCAGCCCCACGACGGGAGGTGTCCACGAGCAGTACTTC. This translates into CATSPTTGGVHEQYF.

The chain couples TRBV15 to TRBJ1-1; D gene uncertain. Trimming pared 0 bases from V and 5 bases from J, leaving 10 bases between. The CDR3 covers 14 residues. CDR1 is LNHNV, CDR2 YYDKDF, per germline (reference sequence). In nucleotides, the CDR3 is TGTGCCACCAGCAGAGATGCTTCAGTGACTGAAGCTTTCTTT. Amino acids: CATSRDASVTEAFF. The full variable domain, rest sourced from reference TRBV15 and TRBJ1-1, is DAMVIQNPRYQVTQFGKPVTLSCSQTLNHNVMYWYQQKSSQAPKLLFHYYDKDFNNEADTPDNFQSRRPNTSFCFLDIRSPGLGDTAMYLCATSRDASVTEAFFGQGTRLTVV.

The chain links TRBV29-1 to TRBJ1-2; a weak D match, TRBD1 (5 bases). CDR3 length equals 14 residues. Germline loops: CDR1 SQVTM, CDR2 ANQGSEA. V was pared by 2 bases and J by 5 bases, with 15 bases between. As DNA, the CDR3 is TGCAGCGTTGAATTAGGTTCGGCAGGGTATGGCTACACCTTC. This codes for CSVELGSAGYGYTF.

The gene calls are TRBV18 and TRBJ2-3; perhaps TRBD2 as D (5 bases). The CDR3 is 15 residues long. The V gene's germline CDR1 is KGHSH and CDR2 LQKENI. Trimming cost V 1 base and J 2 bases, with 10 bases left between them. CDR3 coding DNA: TGTGCCAGCTCACCACGGGAGTCCCACACAGATACGCAGTATTTT. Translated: CASSPRESHTDTQYF.

The CDR3 is CASEGGDSYEQYF. The CDR3 bases are TGTGCCAGCGAGGGGGGGGACTCCTACGAGCAGTACTTC. The rearrangement uses TRBV28 and TRBJ2-7, with a tentative D call TRBD2 (7 bases). There are 13 residues in the CDR3. Trimming took off 8 bases at V and 0 bases at J, with 11 bases between the two ends. Germline values: CDR1 MDHEN, CDR2 SYDVKM.

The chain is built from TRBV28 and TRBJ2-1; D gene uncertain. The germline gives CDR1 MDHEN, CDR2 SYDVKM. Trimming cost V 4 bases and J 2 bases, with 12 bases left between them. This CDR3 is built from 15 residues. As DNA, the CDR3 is TGTGCCAGCAGTTCCGGATTAGGGCCCTACAATGAGCAGTTCTTC. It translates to CASSSGLGPYNEQFF.

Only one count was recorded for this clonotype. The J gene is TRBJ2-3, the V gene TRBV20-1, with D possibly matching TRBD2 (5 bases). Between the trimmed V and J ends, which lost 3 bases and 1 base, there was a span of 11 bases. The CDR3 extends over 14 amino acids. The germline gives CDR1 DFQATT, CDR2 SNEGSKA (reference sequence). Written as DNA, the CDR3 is TGCAGTGCTAGGAGCGGAACCGGCACAGATACGCAGTATTTT. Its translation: CSARSGTGTDTQYF.

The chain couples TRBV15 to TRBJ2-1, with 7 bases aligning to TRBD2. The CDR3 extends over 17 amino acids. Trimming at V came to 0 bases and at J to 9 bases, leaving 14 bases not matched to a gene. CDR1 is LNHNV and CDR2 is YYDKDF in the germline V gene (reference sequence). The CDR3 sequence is CATSRDREAPTYAEQFF. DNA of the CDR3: TGTGCCACCAGCAGAGATCGGGAGGCTCCTACGTATGCTGAGCAGTTCTTC.

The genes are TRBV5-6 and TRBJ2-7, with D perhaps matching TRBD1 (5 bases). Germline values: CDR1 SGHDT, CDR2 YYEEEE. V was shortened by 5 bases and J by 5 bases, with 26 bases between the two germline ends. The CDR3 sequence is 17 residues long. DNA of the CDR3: TGTGCCAGCAGTTACTTTGGGGCGGACCTTCTCGGTAACGAGCAGTACTTC. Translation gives CASSYFGADLLGNEQYF.

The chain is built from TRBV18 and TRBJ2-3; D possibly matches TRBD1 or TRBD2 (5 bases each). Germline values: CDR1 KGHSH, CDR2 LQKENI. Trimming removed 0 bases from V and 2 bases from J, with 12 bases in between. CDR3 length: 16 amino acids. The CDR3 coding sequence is TGTGCCAGCTCACCACCGAGCGGCAGGGTCACAGATACGCAGTATTTT. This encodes CASSPPSGRVTDTQYF.

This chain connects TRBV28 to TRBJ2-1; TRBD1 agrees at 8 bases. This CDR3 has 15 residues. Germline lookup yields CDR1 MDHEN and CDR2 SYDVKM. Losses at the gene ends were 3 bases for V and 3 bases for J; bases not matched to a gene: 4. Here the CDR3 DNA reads TGTGCCAGCAGTTTGCACAGGGGGAACTACAATGAGCAGTTCTTC. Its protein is CASSLHRGNYNEQFF.